Shown below are 23 T cell receptor beta chains from a single sample sequenced in a study of T cell responses to AZD1222 COVID-19 vaccine. Profiled with immunoSEQ multiplex PCR; TCRdb holds only in-frame clones, not every one. This repertoire shows roughly 180,000 clones, approximately 90% found once; its top ten account for 2.5% to 3%. The specimen was peripheral blood, collected on day 0 of AZD1222 vaccination. The receptors shown here come from an adult in good health.

The chain combines TRBV9 with TRBJ2-1; 12 nucleotides match TRBD2. CDR1 SGDLS and CDR2 YYNGEE come from the germline V gene. The trim removed 2 bases at V and 8 bases at J, leaving 5 bases unmatched. The CDR3 runs 15 residues. Written as DNA, the CDR3 is TGTGCCAGCAGCGTCCTAGCGGGGGGGCAGGATGAGCAGTTCTTC. Its protein is CASSVLAGGQDEQFF. The variable domain in full, with the rest retrieved from reference TRBV9 and TRBJ2-1, is DSGVTQTPKHLITATGQRVTLRCSPRSGDLSVYWYQQSLDQGLQFLIQYYNGEERAKGNILERFSAQQFPDLHSELNLSSLELGDSALYFCASSVLAGGQDEQFFGPGTRLTVL.

This sequence joins TRBV11-2 and TRBJ2-5, with 15 bases identical to TRBD2. With 5 bases clipped from V and 1 base from J, the junction kept 5 bases outside the gene matches. Per the germline V gene, CDR1 is SGHAT and CDR2 is FQNNGV. The CDR3 runs to 17 residues. The DNA of the CDR3 is TGTGCCAGCAGCCCCGGGACTAGCGGGGGGTCCCAAGAGACCCAGTACTTC. Its protein product is CASSPGTSGGSQETQYF.

The chain carries TRBV11-2 and TRBJ2-3; D gene unclear. The CDR3 totals 11 residues. Trimming took 1 base from V and 4 from J, leaving 0 bases between them. Germline V gene sequence: CDR1 SGHAT, CDR2 FQNNGV. CDR3 in amino acids: CASSLADTQYF. For the CDR3, the DNA is TGTGCCAGCAGCTTAGCAGATACGCAGTATTTT.

This chain connects TRBV5-6 to TRBJ2-2; 7 bases match TRBD1. Germline V gene lookup returns CDR1 SGHDT and CDR2 YYEEEE. This CDR3 has 14 amino acids. The trim removed 0 bases at V and 5 bases at J, leaving 1 base unmatched. DNA of the CDR3: TGTGCCAGCAGCTTGGAACAGGGGACCGGGGAGCTGTTTTTT. This gives the protein CASSLEQGTGELFF.

This chain uses TRBV10-3 with TRBJ1-5; no clear D gene. The CDR3 is 13 amino acids. Germline CDR1 ENHRY, CDR2 SYGVKD. The V end lost 3 bases, the J end lost 3 bases, and 6 bases lay between the germline ends. CDR3 region: CAISEAFNQPQHF. The CDR3 bases are TGTGCCATCAGTGAAGCCTTCAATCAGCCCCAGCATTTT.

The V call is TRBV9, the J call TRBJ2-7; perhaps TRBD2 as D (7 bases). The CDR3 totals 14 residues. V shed 2 bases and J shed 6 bases, with 15 bases lying between them. The germline V gene has CDR1 SGDLS and CDR2 YYNGEE. CDR3 residues: CASSVPGEGGEQYF. CDR3 DNA: TGTGCCAGCAGCGTCCCAGGGGAGGGGGGCGAGCAGTACTTC.

The V and J genes are TRBV7-2 and TRBJ1-3; 7 bases match TRBD1. Germline trimming cut 6 bases from V and 3 bases from J; bases unmatched to any gene: 11. Germline V gene lookup returns CDR1 SGHTA and CDR2 FQGNSA. This CDR3 has 16 residues. The CDR3 region is CASREAGRGFGNTIYF. In DNA form, the CDR3 reads TGTGCCAGCAGGGAGGCGGGCAGGGGGTTTGGAAACACCATATATTTT.

The chain employs TRBV11-1 and TRBJ1-3; no reliable D call. CDR1 and CDR2 (germline): SGHAT, FQDESV (reference sequence). Trimming left V 2 bases short and J 0 bases short, with 8 bases between. This CDR3 spans 15 amino acids. CDR3 amino acids: CASSLSSLSGNTIYF. CDR3 nucleotide sequence: TGTGCCAGCAGCTTATCGTCGCTCTCTGGAAACACCATATATTTT.

The J gene is TRBJ1-2, the V gene TRBV3-1 (or the pseudogene TRBV3-2); D call uncertain. Trimming cost V 4 bases and J 4 bases, with 19 bases left between them. There are 16 residues in the CDR3. CDR1 is LGHDT, CDR2 YNNKEL, per germline (reference sequence). The CDR3 here is CASSPKRWDRVYGYTF. The DNA for the CDR3 is TGTGCCAGCAGCCCAAAGAGATGGGATCGGGTCTATGGCTACACCTTC.

The V call is TRBV9, the J call TRBJ2-6; D gene unclear. Germline lookup yields CDR1 SGDLS and CDR2 YYNGEE. The CDR3 spans 15 residues. The germline V and J ends were trimmed by 2 bases and 0 bases, with 6 bases remaining between them. CDR3 in amino acids: CASSVAPSGANVLTF. The CDR3 nucleotides read TGTGCCAGCAGCGTTGCCCCCTCTGGGGCCAACGTCCTGACTTTC. Drawing the rest from reference TRBV9 and TRBJ2-6, the complete variable domain is DSGVTQTPKHLITATGQRVTLRCSPRSGDLSVYWYQQSLDQGLQFLIQYYNGEERAKGNILERFSAQQFPDLHSELNLSSLELGDSALYFCASSVAPSGANVLTFGAGSRLTVL.

The V and J genes are TRBV2 and TRBJ2-3; D remains unclear. Per the germline V gene, CDR1 is SNHLY and CDR2 is FYNNEI. V lost 3 bases and J 4 bases, leaving 8 bases between the germline ends. The CDR3 consists of 13 residues. Here the CDR3 reads CASSDGQADTQYF. Here the CDR3 DNA reads TGTGCCAGCAGTGATGGGCAGGCAGATACGCAGTATTTT.

The V call is TRBV7-9, the J call TRBJ2-5, with a weak D call TRBD2 (5 bases). Germline CDR1 is SEHNR and CDR2 is FQNEAQ (reference sequence). V gave up 3 bases and J gave up 4 bases, with 15 bases separating them. The CDR3 runs to 15 residues. The CDR3 is CASSFPGKEAETQYF. CDR3 in DNA: TGTGCCAGCAGCTTTCCCGGGAAGGAAGCAGAGACCCAGTACTTC.

The V gene is TRBV7-2, the J gene TRBJ1-5, with D hard to call. The CDR3 has 15 residues. The germline V gene encodes CDR1 SGHTA and CDR2 FQGNSA. V gave up 2 bases and J gave up 1 base, with 9 bases separating them. The CDR3 DNA follows: TGTGCCAGCAGCTTACTCCAGGCCAGCAATCAGCCCCAGCATTTT. It yields the protein CASSLLQASNQPQHF.

This clone has just a few counts. V gene TRBV5-4 combines with J gene TRBJ1-4; 7 nucleotides agree with TRBD1. The junction had 2 bases not matched to a gene; V was cut back by 0 bases and J by 3 bases. Per germline, CDR1 SGHNT and CDR2 YYREEE (reference sequence). The length of the CDR3 is 15 residues. The CDR3 bases are TGTGCCAGCAGCTTGGGTGACAGGGCTAATGAAAAACTGTTTTTT. Translation: CASSLGDRANEKLFF.

CDR3 sequence: CASSPRGVGGSTDTQYF. The CDR3 region has the DNA TGTGCCAGCTCACCTCGGGGGGTCGGCGGAAGCACAGATACGCAGTATTTT. The rearrangement links TRBV18 to TRBJ2-3; TRBD2 agrees at 7 bases. V was clipped by 3 bases and J by 0 bases; unmatched bases: 9. There are 17 residues in the CDR3. Germline loops: CDR1 KGHSH, CDR2 LQKENI.

The CDR3 sequence: CASSETRGGIGETQYF. CDR3 sequence (DNA): TGTGCCAGCAGTGAAACGCGCGGGGGAATAGGAGAGACCCAGTACTTC. The rearrangement links TRBV2 to TRBJ2-5; 7 bases fit TRBD2. Germline V gene sequence: CDR1 SNHLY, CDR2 FYNNEI. J lost 4 bases, V lost 2 bases, and 10 bases had no gene match. The CDR3 is 16 residues long.

With regard to this clone: At the DNA level, this CDR3 is encoded by other sequences in the same sample as well. The J gene is TRBJ1-5, the V gene TRBV19; 12 nucleotides align to TRBD1. V lost 3 bases to trimming and J lost 7 bases; unmatched junction nucleotides: 4. The CDR3 is 15 residues long. Germline CDR1 LNHDA, CDR2 SQIVND (reference sequence). The CDR3 DNA reads as TGTGCCAGTAGTATCGGGACAGGGGGCGGCCAGCCCCAGCATTTT. This translates into CASSIGTGGGQPQHF.

V is TRBV5-4 and J is TRBJ2-2; 10 bases agree with TRBD2. Germline CDR1 SGHNT, CDR2 YYREEE (reference sequence). This CDR3 has 16 amino acids. The junction had 7 bases not matched to a gene; V was cut back by 4 bases and J by 4 bases. For the CDR3, the DNA is TGTGCCAGCAGCAGAAGCGGGGGGGCCGTCACCGGGGAGCTGTTTTTT. This codes for CASSRSGGAVTGELFF.

The V gene is TRBV2, the J gene TRBJ1-2; D unclear. V lost 7 bases to trimming and J lost 3 bases, with 9 bases between them. The length of the CDR3 is 12 residues. Germline V gene sequence: CDR1 SNHLY, CDR2 FYNNEI. This CDR3 is CASITEDYGYTF. CDR3 sequence (DNA): TGTGCCAGCATAACAGAGGACTATGGCTACACCTTC.

The V and J genes are TRBV27 and TRBJ2-3; D possibly matches TRBD1 or TRBD2 (7 bases each). The CDR3 has 14 residues. Between the trimmed V and J ends, which lost 8 bases and 10 bases, there was a span of 22 bases. CDR1 is MNHEY and CDR2 is SMNVEV in the germline V gene (reference sequence). CDR3 protein: CASATEGAGEAQYF. The CDR3 nucleotides read TGTGCCAGCGCCACTGAGGGGGCGGGGGAGGCGCAGTATTTT.

This chain links TRBV18 with TRBJ1-4; D is possibly TRBD1 (5 bases). The germline V gene has CDR1 KGHSH and CDR2 LQKENI. CDR3 length: 14 residues. V shed 2 bases and J shed 7 bases, with 11 bases lying between them. The CDR3 protein is CASSPAGGVEKLFF. The CDR3 DNA reads as TGTGCCAGCTCACCAGCGGGGGGAGTTGAAAAACTGTTTTTT.

This chain uses TRBV14 with TRBJ1-6, with TRBD1 matching over 7 bases. The V and J ends lost 2 bases and 7 bases, in that order; junction bases with no gene match: 5. Germline-derived CDR1 and CDR2 are SGHDN and FVKESK. This CDR3 has 15 residues. CDR3: CASSQKTGRNSPLHF. Written as DNA, the CDR3 is TGTGCCAGCAGCCAAAAGACAGGGCGCAATTCACCCCTCCACTTT.

The rearrangement uses TRBV4-2 and TRBJ2-1; a weak D match, TRBD2 (5 bases). Germline V gene data show CDR1 as LGHNA and CDR2 as YNFKEQ. The CDR3 is made up of 14 amino acids. The V gene lost 4 bases and the J gene lost 6 bases, with 13 bases spanning the gap. For the CDR3, the DNA is TGTGCCAGCAGCCCTGACCGGACTGGCAATGAGCAGTTCTTC. This gives the protein CASSPDRTGNEQFF.